These T cell receptor beta chains were read from a single sample in a study of cytomegalovirus exposure and HLA in healthy donors. Generated by immunoSEQ multiplex PCR, the TCRdb table keeps only in-frame clones and is missing some. Here the sample spans roughly 230,000 clones, roughly 91% being singletons. The sequenced sample was PBMCs. These receptors were obtained from a girl aged 2 to 10 in good health and CMV-seronegative. Each CDR3 is given with its conserved first and last residue. D genes are given only for firm matches. Clone size is given for some rows only: seen once, a few or many times, or a class if the clone is expanded.

CASSQGWAGDGSDTQYF	TGCGCCAGCAGTCAAGGTTGGGCGGGAGACGGTTCAGATACGCAGTATTTT	TRBV4-1	TRBD2	TRBJ2-3	-
CASSPGGRGNTIYF	TGTGCCAGCAGCCCCGGGGGTCGGGGAAACACCATATATTTT	TRBV7-9	-	TRBJ1-3	-
CASSEYGGAGGYTF	TGTGCCAGCAGTGAATATGGGGGCGCAGGCGGCTACACCTTC	TRBV25-1	-	TRBJ1-2	-
CASSLGGIQYF	TGTGCCAGCAGCTTGGGCGGCATTCAGTACTTC	TRBV5-4	-	TRBJ2-4	-
CASSLDLTGREQYF	TGTGCCAGCAGCTTAGATCTCACAGGGCGCGAGCAGTACTTC	TRBV11-2	-	TRBJ2-7	-
CASSQEGGQPQHF	TGCGCCAGCAGCCAAGAAGGCGGTCAGCCCCAGCATTTT	TRBV4-1	-	TRBJ1-5	-
CASSGQESNYGYTF	TGTGCCAGCAGCGGACAGGAATCTAACTATGGCTACACCTTC	TRBV6-5	TRBD1	TRBJ1-2	-
CASRKGQGGSPLHF	TGTGCCAGCAGGAAGGGACAGGGGGGCTCACCCCTCCACTTT	TRBV27	TRBD1	TRBJ1-6	-
CASSLQRESYEQYF	TGTGCCAGCAGCTTACAGCGGGAGTCCTACGAGCAGTACTTC	TRBV7-6	TRBD2	TRBJ2-7	-
CASSLRGTPTYEQYF	TGTGCCAGCAGCTTGAGGGGGACGCCTACCTACGAGCAGTACTTC	TRBV13	-	TRBJ2-7	-
CASSPGQVGNTEAFF	TGTGCCAGTAGTCCGGGACAGGTTGGTAACACTGAAGCTTTCTTT	TRBV19	TRBD1	TRBJ1-1	-
CASSKTSGIDEQYF	TGTGCCAGCAGCAAAACTAGCGGGATCGACGAGCAGTACTTC	TRBV7-2	TRBD2	TRBJ2-7	-
CASSQNRGPNQPQHF	TGTGCCAGCAGTCAAAACAGGGGGCCCAATCAGCCCCAGCATTTT	TRBV6-5	TRBD1	TRBJ1-5	-
CASGRVGTGDEKLFF	TGTGCTAGTGGGCGAGTCGGGACAGGGGATGAAAAACTGTTTTTT	TRBV12-5	TRBD1	TRBJ1-4	-
CASSKLGGVDTEAFF	TGTGCCAGCAGCAAACTCGGGGGGGTGGACACTGAAGCTTTCTTT	TRBV21-1	-	TRBJ1-1	-
CASSSVLGSYTGELFF	TGTGCCAGCAGTTCCGTTTTGGGGAGCTACACCGGGGAGCTGTTTTTT	TRBV28	-	TRBJ2-2	-
CASSPQRVPKNIQYF	TGTGCCAGCAGCCCACAGAGGGTTCCCAAAAACATTCAGTACTTC	TRBV7-8	-	TRBJ2-4	-
CAWSHFHRGASGNTIYF	TGTGCCTGGAGCCACTTTCACAGGGGGGCCTCTGGAAACACCATATATTTT	TRBV30	TRBD1	TRBJ1-3	-
CASSVTGGNGYTF	TGTGCCAGCAGCGTAACAGGGGGCAATGGCTACACCTTC	TRBV7-6	TRBD1	TRBJ1-2	-
CASSLSNYNEQFF	TGCGCCAGCAGCTTGAGCAACTACAATGAGCAGTTCTTC	TRBV5-1	-	TRBJ2-1	-
CASSLRDRGDEQFF	TGTGCCAGCAGCTTGAGGGACAGGGGGGATGAGCAGTTCTTC	TRBV5-8	TRBD1	TRBJ2-1	-
CASRPRQGGNNSPLHF	TGTGCCAGCAGACCGAGGCAGGGGGGAAATAATTCACCCCTCCACTTT	TRBV27	TRBD1	TRBJ1-6	-
CASSIFGGGVNQPQHF	TGTGCCAGTAGTATCTTCGGAGGAGGGGTGAATCAGCCCCAGCATTTT	TRBV19	-	TRBJ1-5	-
CASSIPGQTAYGYTF	TGTGCCAGTAGTATCCCGGGACAGACGGCCTATGGCTACACCTTC	TRBV19	TRBD1	TRBJ1-2	-
CASSPTGVTEAFF	TGTGCCAGCAGTCCTACAGGGGTTACTGAAGCTTTCTTT	TRBV6-1	TRBD1	TRBJ1-1	-
CASSLYGQQETQYF	TGTGCCAGCAGTTTATACGGACAACAAGAGACCCAGTACTTC	TRBV28	-	TRBJ2-5	-
CASSETGTPNPYEQYF	TGTGCCAGCAGCGAAACCGGGACACCGAATCCCTACGAGCAGTACTTC	TRBV2	-	TRBJ2-7	-
CASSAWTSGVKYTGELFF	TGTGCCAGCAGCGCTTGGACTAGCGGGGTGAAGTACACCGGGGAGCTGTTTTTT	TRBV9	TRBD2	TRBJ2-2	-
CATRGVGSHNEQFF	TGTGCCACCCGGGGGGTCGGGTCCCACAATGAGCAGTTCTTC	TRBV6-5	TRBD2	TRBJ2-1	once
CASSLFGDNSYEQYF	TGTGCCAGCAGTTTATTCGGGGACAACTCCTACGAGCAGTACTTC	TRBV27	-	TRBJ2-7	-
CASSYTGVYGYTF	TGTGCCAGCAGTTACACAGGGGTTTATGGCTACACCTTC	TRBV6-5	TRBD1	TRBJ1-2	-
CASSPNYLQGQAFF	TGTGCCAGCAGCCCCAATTATTTACAGGGGCAAGCTTTCTTT	TRBV27	TRBD1	TRBJ1-1	-
CASSFPGGDRVPYEQYF	TGTGCCAGCAGTTTTCCAGGGGGGGACAGGGTTCCCTACGAGCAGTACTTC	TRBV28	TRBD1	TRBJ2-7	-
CASSPPDSYTEAFF	TGTGCCAGCTCACCACCGGACAGCTACACTGAAGCTTTCTTT	TRBV18	-	TRBJ1-1	-
CASSLGTLYEQYF	TGTGCCAGCAGCTTAGGAACTCTCTACGAGCAGTACTTC	TRBV7-9	-	TRBJ2-7	-
CASSWGQGISAEQYF	TGTGCCAGCAGTTGGGGACAGGGAATTTCTGCCGAGCAGTACTTC	TRBV6-5	TRBD1	TRBJ2-7	-
CAIRAYPWEEQFF	TGTGCCATCAGAGCTTATCCTTGGGAGGAGCAGTTCTTC	TRBV10-3	-	TRBJ2-1	-
CASSWGDRGYSPLHF	TGTGCCAGCAGTTGGGGGGACAGGGGGTATTCACCCCTCCACTTT	TRBV27	TRBD1	TRBJ1-6	-
CATRTGGATEAFF	TGTGCCACTCGGACAGGGGGGGCCACTGAAGCTTTCTTT	TRBV7-8	TRBD1	TRBJ1-1	-
CASAAGAGGNYGYTF	TGTGCCAGCGCCGCCGGGGCGGGGGGTAACTATGGCTACACCTTC	TRBV18	-	TRBJ1-2	-